This TCR beta chain was identified in a study of spatial heterogeneity in lung cancer. About the research overall: The donor population consisted of 72 patients with untreated, early-stage non-small cell lung cancer.

V was pared by 2 bases and J by 0 bases, with 9 bases between. This CDR3 is 15 amino acids long. The germline V gene encodes CDR1 ENHRY and CDR2 SYGVKD. MiXCR was run by TCRdb on the 5' RACE reads, yielding one entry per CDR3 protein. The sample holds roughly 120,000 distinct CDR3 sequences, less than 15% seen once. Time point specified: blood at routine non-recurrence follow-up after resection. Unsorted tumor, nontumor lung tissue or cryopreserved PBMC supplied the whole RNA. The sequences come from PBMCs, collected at follow-up. This clonotype originated in a male donor with early-stage non-small cell lung cancer. The J gene is TRBJ2-3, the V gene TRBV10-3; no definite D call. The CDR3 sequence is CAISEEGRSTDTQYF. The CDR3 DNA reads TGTGCCATCAGTGAGGAAGGACGGAGCACAGATACGCAGTATTTT.